This T cell receptor (beta chain) was sequenced during a study of T-cell memory formation after mild COVID-19. TCRdb analysed the 5' RACE reads with MiXCR anew, one entry per CDR3 protein. In the table there are approximately 150,000 distinct CDR3 sequences, roughly 15% of which are singletons. V lost 2 bases and J 7 bases, leaving 12 bases between the germline ends. The CDR3 is 14 residues long. Germline V gives CDR1 SGHNT, CDR2 YENEEA. The receptor was derived from an adult woman who had mild COVID-19 (a few samples of this study predate the infection). Cell type and time point are not known. Sequences were obtained from PBMCs or a T cell subset sorted from them (not recorded which). The V and J genes are TRBV11-3 and TRBJ2-4, with D tentatively TRBD1 or TRBD2 (6 bases each). In DNA form, the CDR3 reads TGTGCCAGCAGCTTAAGAGGGGGGCCGAACATTCAGTACTTC. Its protein product is CASSLRGGPNIQYF.